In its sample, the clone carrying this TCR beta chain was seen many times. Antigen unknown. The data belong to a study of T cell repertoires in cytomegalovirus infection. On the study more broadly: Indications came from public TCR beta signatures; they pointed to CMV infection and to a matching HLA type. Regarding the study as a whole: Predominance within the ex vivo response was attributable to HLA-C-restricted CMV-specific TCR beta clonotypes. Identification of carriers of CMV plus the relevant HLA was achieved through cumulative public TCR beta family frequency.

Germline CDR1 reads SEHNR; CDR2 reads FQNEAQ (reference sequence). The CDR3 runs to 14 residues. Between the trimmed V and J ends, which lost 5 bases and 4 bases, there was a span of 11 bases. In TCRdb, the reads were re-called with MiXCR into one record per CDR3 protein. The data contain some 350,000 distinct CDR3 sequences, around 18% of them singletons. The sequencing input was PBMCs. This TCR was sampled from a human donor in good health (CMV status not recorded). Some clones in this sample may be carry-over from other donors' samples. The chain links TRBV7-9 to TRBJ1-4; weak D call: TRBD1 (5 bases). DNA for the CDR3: TGTGCCAGCAGCATGGGACGGATTAATGAAAAACTGTTTTTT. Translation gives CASSMGRINEKLFF.